This T cell receptor (gamma chain) came from a study of gamma-delta T cells after stem cell transplantation (TCRdb year 2016). CDR1 and CDR2 are drawn from the germline V gene: EGSTGY, YDSYTSSV. The CDR3 contains 13 residues, cysteine and phenylalanine counted. The entry retains the CDR3 DNA only, 39 bases that are in frame from base 1. Library preparation employed RT-PCR. Sequenced on an Illumina MiSeq. Clones were re-identified by TCRdb from the public reads with CATT, and rows with the same DNA were merged. The sample has 1,500 to 2,000 gamma-chain clones on record, 15% to 20% of them singletons. The top ten clones comprise 6% to 9% of the sample. In regard to this clone: Its specific antigen is unknown. A much larger clone differs by one base, so this may be a read error.

The material sequenced was gamma-delta T cells. The TCR was taken from a human donor. It is not recorded whose cells these are; they may come from a transplant donor. Rearrangement joined TRGV4 to TRGJ1 or TRGJ2. The CDR3 in this case is CATRDGRSYKKLF. The sequence in DNA is TGTGCCACCCGGGATGGGCGGAGTTATAAGAAACTCTTT.